The 15 T cell receptor beta chains given below trace back to one sample, sequenced in a study of shared clonotypes between healthy human individuals. Data came from immunoSEQ multiplex PCR; TCRdb stores just in-frame clones and leaves some out. The sample yields 1.5 million to 1.9 million clones, approximately 98% seen once. The sequenced sample was naive CD4+ T cells sorted from blood. Sample subset: CD45RA+ positively selected. These receptors came from a man aged 25-45 years in good health.

This clone has only one observation. The chain recombines TRBV4-1 with TRBJ2-1; 8 bases match TRBD2. Germline-derived CDR1 and CDR2 are MGHRA and YSYEKL. The CDR3 covers 19 residues. Germline trimming cut 3 bases from V and 1 base from J; bases unmatched to any gene: 14. The CDR3 spells CASSHLGKSGSLSYNEQFF. The DNA for the CDR3 is TGCGCCAGCAGCCACCTAGGAAAGAGCGGGAGTCTGTCCTACAATGAGCAGTTCTTC.

This clone came up once. This chain joins TRBV11-2 and TRBJ2-7, with D possibly being TRBD2 (6 bases). CDR1 and CDR2 from the germline V gene are SGHAT and FQNNGV. V was shortened by 2 bases and J by 0 bases, with 11 bases between the two germline ends. This CDR3 is built from 15 residues. The CDR3, as DNA: TGTGCCAGCAGCTTATGGGAGGTTAGCTCCTACGAGCAGTACTTC. It encodes CASSLWEVSSYEQYF.

A word on this clone: Other DNA sequences in this sample translate to the same CDR3. The chain is built from TRBV28 and TRBJ2-7; D gene ambiguous. V was clipped by 3 bases and J by 2 bases, with 8 bases between them. Germline V CDR1 and CDR2: MDHEN, SYDVKM. The CDR3 totals 13 residues. Written as DNA, the CDR3 is TGTGCCAGCAGTTTGGTACAGCCCTACGAGCAGTACTTC. It codes for CASSLVQPYEQYF. Full variable domain (remainder filled in from reference TRBV28 and TRBJ2-7): DVKVTQSSRYLVKRTGEKVFLECVQDMDHENMFWYRQDPGLGLRLIYFSYDVKMKEKGDIPEGYSVSREKKERFSLILESASTNQTSMYLCASSLVQPYEQYFGPGTRLTVT.

The gene calls are TRBV7-2 and TRBJ1-4, with D uncertain. The V gene's germline CDR1 is SGHTA and CDR2 FQGNSA. CDR3 length: 15 amino acids. The V and J ends lost 0 bases and 7 bases respectively, with 12 bases between them. The CDR3: CASSLAQASGEKLFF. CDR3 sequence (DNA): TGTGCCAGCAGCTTAGCCCAGGCATCAGGTGAAAAACTGTTTTTT.

This clone was recorded once. V is TRBV5-5 and J is TRBJ2-7; D perhaps matches TRBD2 (6 bases). Trimming shortened V by 5 bases and J by 6 bases, and 21 bases separated the two germline ends. Germline lookup yields CDR1 SGHKS and CDR2 YYEKEE (reference sequence). The CDR3 extends over 15 amino acids. The CDR3, as DNA: TGTGCCAGCAGTCAAACTCATGGTGTCGGGGGCGAGCAGTACTTC. Encoded protein: CASSQTHGVGGEQYF.

V usage is TRBV15 and J usage is TRBJ2-7; tentative D call: TRBD1 (5 bases). This CDR3 region has 15 residues. V was trimmed by 0 bases and J by 2 bases, leaving 11 bases between them. Germline V lookup: CDR1 LNHNV, CDR2 YYDKDF (reference sequence). CDR3 in DNA: TGTGCCACCAGCAGAGACCCGACAGAGCCCTACGAGCAGTACTTC. It specifies CATSRDPTEPYEQYF.

The chain employs TRBV5-1 and TRBJ2-2, with TRBD2 matching 12 bases. V lost 2 bases and J lost 4; bases outside the gene matches: 3. Germline loops: CDR1 SGHRS, CDR2 YFSETQ. This CDR3 is 16 amino acids long. The CDR3 here is CASSFRLAGVTGELFF. The CDR3 bases are TGCGCCAGCAGCTTCAGACTAGCGGGAGTCACCGGGGAGCTGTTTTTT.

This clone is a singleton in its sample. The same CDR3 arises from other DNA sequences in this sample as well. The genes are TRBV5-1 and TRBJ2-7; 9 nucleotides align to TRBD1. The CDR3 runs to 15 residues. V shed 4 bases and J 4 bases; nucleotides not matched to a gene: 9. The germline gives CDR1 SGHRS, CDR2 YFSETQ. CDR3 nucleotide sequence: TGCGCCAGCAGCACGGGACAGGGCCGACCTTACGAGCAGTACTTC. It translates to CASSTGQGRPYEQYF.

The J gene is TRBJ2-1, the V gene TRBV5-8; TRBD2 matches at 11 bases. Per germline, CDR1 SGHTS and CDR2 YDEGEE. Trimming at V came to 0 bases and at J to 9 bases, leaving 11 bases not matched to a gene. This CDR3 is 17 amino acids long. CDR3 in DNA: TGTGCCAGCAGCTTGGCAGTTCTAGCGGGAGGCAACAGTGAGCAGTTCTTC. Translating it yields CASSLAVLAGGNSEQFF.

The chain recombines TRBV10-3 with TRBJ1-2, with D perhaps matching TRBD1 (6 bases). The germline V and J ends were trimmed by 1 base and 8 bases, with 8 bases remaining between them. CDR1 ENHRY and CDR2 SYGVKD come from the germline V gene. The CDR3 runs to 12 residues. CDR3 bases: TGTGCCATCAGTGAGTTCCAGGGGGGCTACACCTTC. Amino acids: CAISEFQGGYTF.

In nucleotides, the CDR3 is TGTGCCAGCAGTCGACACCTCGGACAGGGAGGCTACGAGCAGTACTTC. Translated: CASSRHLGQGGYEQYF. This chain connects TRBV7-8 to TRBJ2-7; 8 bases match TRBD1. The V segment lost 6 bases and the J segment 3 bases; nucleotides outside the gene matches: 13. The CDR3 runs 16 residues. From germline, CDR1 is SGHVS and CDR2 FQNEAQ.

The CDR3 spells CASSLRGGDQPQHF. As DNA, the CDR3 is TGTGCCAGCAGCTTGAGGGGGGGTGATCAGCCCCAGCATTTT. The chain couples TRBV5-5 to TRBJ1-5; D possibly corresponds to TRBD1 (6 bases). This CDR3 has 14 amino acids. Germline V gives CDR1 SGHKS, CDR2 YYEKEE (reference sequence). V gave up 1 base and J gave up 5 bases, with 10 bases separating them. Looking up the rest from reference TRBV5-5 and TRBJ1-5 gives the full variable domain: DAGVTQSPTHLIKTRGQQVTLRCSPISGHKSVSWYQQVLGQGPQFIFQYYEKEERGRGNFPDRFSARQFPNYSSELNVNALLLGDSALYLCASSLRGGDQPQHFGDGTRLSIL.

Concerning this clone itself: The sample has other DNA sequences that encode this CDR3 too. The rearrangement uses TRBV2 and TRBJ2-7; D not certain. Germline V gene sequence: CDR1 SNHLY, CDR2 FYNNEI. The CDR3 sequence is 12 residues long. V dropped 3 bases and J dropped 4 bases, with 7 bases sitting between them. The CDR3 region is CASSERDYEQYF. For the CDR3, the DNA is TGTGCCAGCAGTGAGAGAGATTACGAGCAGTACTTC.

This sequence joins TRBV4-2 and TRBJ1-1; D may be TRBD1 (6 bases). Germline values: CDR1 LGHNA, CDR2 YNFKEQ. V was cut by 0 bases and J by 1 base, with 12 bases left in between. The CDR3 spans 16 residues. The CDR3 loop is CASSQEPDRANTEAFF. DNA for the CDR3: TGTGCCAGCAGCCAAGAACCGGACAGAGCGAACACTGAAGCTTTCTTT.

The chain employs TRBV19 and TRBJ2-3, with D perhaps TRBD2 (5 bases). Germline CDR1 is LNHDA and CDR2 is SQIVND (reference sequence). V was pared by 3 bases and J by 8 bases, with 15 bases between. The CDR3 has 14 residues. The CDR3 loop is CASSMVDSVATQYF. CDR3 sequence (DNA): TGTGCCAGTAGTATGGTTGATAGCGTGGCTACGCAGTATTTT.